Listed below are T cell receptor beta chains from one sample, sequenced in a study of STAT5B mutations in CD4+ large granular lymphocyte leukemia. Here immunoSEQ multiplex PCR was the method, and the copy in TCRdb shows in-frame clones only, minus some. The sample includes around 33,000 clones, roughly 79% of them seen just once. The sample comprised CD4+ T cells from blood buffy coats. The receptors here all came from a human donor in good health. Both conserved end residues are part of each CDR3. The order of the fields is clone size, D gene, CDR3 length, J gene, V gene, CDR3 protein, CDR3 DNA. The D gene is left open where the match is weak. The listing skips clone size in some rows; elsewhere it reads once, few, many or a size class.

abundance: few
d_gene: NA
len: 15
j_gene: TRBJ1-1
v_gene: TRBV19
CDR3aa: CASSTVGSMNTEAFF
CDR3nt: TGTGCCAGTAGTACGGTGGGCTCCATGAACACTGAAGCTTTCTTT

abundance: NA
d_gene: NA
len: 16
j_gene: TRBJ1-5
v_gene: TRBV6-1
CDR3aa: CASSELAPFGGQPQHF
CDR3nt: TGTGCCAGCAGTGAGTTAGCACCGTTCGGGGGGCAGCCCCAGCATTTT

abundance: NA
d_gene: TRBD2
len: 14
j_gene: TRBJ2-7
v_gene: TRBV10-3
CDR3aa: CAISRAGSSYEQYF
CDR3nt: TGTGCCATCAGCCGAGCGGGGAGCTCCTACGAGCAGTACTTC

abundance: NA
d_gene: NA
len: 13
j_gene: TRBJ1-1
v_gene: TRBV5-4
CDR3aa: CASSSQGGTEAFF
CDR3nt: TGTGCCAGCAGCTCACAGGGTGGGACTGAAGCTTTCTTT

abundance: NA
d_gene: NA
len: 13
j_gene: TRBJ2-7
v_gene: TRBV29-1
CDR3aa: CSVEANFPHEQYF
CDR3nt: TGCAGCGTTGAGGCAAACTTCCCCCACGAGCAGTACTTC

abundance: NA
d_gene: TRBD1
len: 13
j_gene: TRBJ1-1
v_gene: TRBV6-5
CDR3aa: CASRTGANSEAFF
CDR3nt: TGTGCCAGCAGGACAGGGGCGAACTCTGAAGCTTTCTTT

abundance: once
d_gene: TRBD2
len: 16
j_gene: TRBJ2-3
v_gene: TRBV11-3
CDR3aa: CASSRGLAGGTDTQYF
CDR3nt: TGTGCCAGCAGCAGAGGACTAGCGGGAGGGACAGATACGCAGTATTTT

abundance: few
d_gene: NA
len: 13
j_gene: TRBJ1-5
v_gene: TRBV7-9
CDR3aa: CASSLERDQPQHF
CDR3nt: TGTGCCAGCAGCTTAGAGCGGGATCAGCCCCAGCATTTT

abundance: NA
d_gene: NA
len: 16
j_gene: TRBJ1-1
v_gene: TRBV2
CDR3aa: CASRENLGTMNTEAFF
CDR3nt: TGTGCCAGCAGGGAAAACCTCGGGACAATGAACACTGAAGCTTTCTTT

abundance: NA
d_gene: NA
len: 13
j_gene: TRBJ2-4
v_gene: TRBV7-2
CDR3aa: CASSQGKGRPQYF
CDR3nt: TGTGCCAGCAGCCAAGGAAAGGGACGCCCTCAGTACTTC

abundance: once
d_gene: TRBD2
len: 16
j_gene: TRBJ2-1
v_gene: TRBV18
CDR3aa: CASSLTIAGGRNEQFF
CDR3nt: TGTGCCAGCTCACTCACTATAGCGGGAGGTCGCAATGAGCAGTTCTTC

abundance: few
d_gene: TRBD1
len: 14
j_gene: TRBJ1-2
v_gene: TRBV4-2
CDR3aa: CASSPDRGERGYTF
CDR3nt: TGTGCCAGCAGTCCGGACAGGGGGGAGCGGGGCTACACCTTC

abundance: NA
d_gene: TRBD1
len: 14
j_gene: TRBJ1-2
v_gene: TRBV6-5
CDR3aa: CASSYLGQGYGYTF
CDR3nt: TGTGCCAGCAGTTACCTGGGACAGGGGTATGGCTACACCTTC

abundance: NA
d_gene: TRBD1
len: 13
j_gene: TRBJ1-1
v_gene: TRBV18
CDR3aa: CASSLQGDTEAFF
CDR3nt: TGTGCCAGCTCACTCCAGGGGGACACTGAAGCTTTCTTT

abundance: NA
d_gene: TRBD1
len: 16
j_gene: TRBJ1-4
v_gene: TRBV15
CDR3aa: CATSRERQGAWEKLFF
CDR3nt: TGTGCCACCAGCAGGGAGAGACAGGGGGCATGGGAAAAACTGTTTTTT

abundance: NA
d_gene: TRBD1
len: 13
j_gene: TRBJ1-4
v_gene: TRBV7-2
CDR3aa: CASRSQGTEKLFF
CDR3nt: TGTGCCAGCAGGTCACAGGGGACTGAAAAACTGTTTTTT

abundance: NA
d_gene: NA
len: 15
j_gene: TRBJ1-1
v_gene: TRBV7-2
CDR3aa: CASSLVRLGDTEAFF
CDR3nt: TGTGCCAGCAGCTTAGTGAGGCTCGGGGACACTGAAGCTTTCTTT

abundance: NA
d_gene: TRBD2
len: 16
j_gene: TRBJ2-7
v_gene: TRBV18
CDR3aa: CASSPRLAGGGYEQYF
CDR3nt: TGTGCCAGCTCACCACGTCTAGCGGGAGGGGGCTACGAGCAGTACTTC

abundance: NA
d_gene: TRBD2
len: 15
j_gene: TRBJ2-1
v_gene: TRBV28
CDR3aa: CASSLDLAGGAEQFF
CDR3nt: TGTGCCAGCAGTTTGGACTTAGCGGGAGGGGCTGAGCAGTTCTTC